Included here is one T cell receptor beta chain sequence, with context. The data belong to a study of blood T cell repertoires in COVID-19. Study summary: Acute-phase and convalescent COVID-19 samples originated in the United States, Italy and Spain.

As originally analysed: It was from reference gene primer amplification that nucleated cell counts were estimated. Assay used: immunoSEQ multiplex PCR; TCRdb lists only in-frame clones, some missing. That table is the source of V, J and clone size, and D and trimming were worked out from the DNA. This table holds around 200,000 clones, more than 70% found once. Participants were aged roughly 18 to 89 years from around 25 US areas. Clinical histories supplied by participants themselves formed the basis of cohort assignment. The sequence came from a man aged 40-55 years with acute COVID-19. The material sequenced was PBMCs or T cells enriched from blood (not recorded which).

The CDR3 reads CASSHQNQPQHF. In nucleotides, the CDR3 is TGTGCCAGCAGCCATCAGAATCAGCCCCAGCATTTT. The chain combines TRBV13 with TRBJ1-5; D unresolved. The germline gives CDR1 PRHDT, CDR2 FYEKMQ (reference sequence). Trimming took 5 bases from V and 4 from J, leaving 6 bases between them. The CDR3 runs 12 residues. Together with reference TRBV13 and TRBJ1-5, the CDR3 gives the full variable domain: AAGVIQSPRHLIKEKRETATLKCYPIPRHDTVYWYQQGPGQDPQFLISFYEKMQSDKGSIPDRFSAQQFSDYHSELNMSSLELGDSALYFCASSHQNQPQHFGDGTRLSIL.